This is a list of T cell receptor beta chains from one sample in a study of human T cells and chemical hapten exposure. One entry per CDR3 protein results from TCRdb running MiXCR on the RACE reads. The sample has more than 90,000 distinct CDR3 sequences, 10% to 13% seen once; the top ten hold less than 2.5%. Sequencing used whole blood, obtained in connection with sensitization to the hapten diphenylcyclopropenone (DPC). The receptors originated from a man aged 40-50 years with alopecia areata. Some clones in this sample may be carry-over from other donors' samples. The conserved cysteine and the conserved F or W are not part of the CDR3 here. The D gene is left open where the match is weak.

TRBV28	TRBJ2-5	-	ASISGAYQETQY
TRBV14	TRBJ1-5	-	ASSQDRAGTLS
TRBV5-1	TRBJ2-3	TRBD2	ASSLRTSHLNPDTQY
TRBV7-9	TRBJ2-7	-	ASSPTLRGRGEQY
TRBV20-1	TRBJ1-5	TRBD1	SAPIPDRNQPQH
TRBV15	TRBJ2-1	-	ATSRDPDPFSYNEQF
TRBV6-5	TRBJ2-2	TRBD1	ASSYSGGTGLTNTGELF
TRBV12-3/TRBV12-4	TRBJ2-1	TRBD2	ASSPPGLGLYNEQF
TRBV14	TRBJ2-3	-	ASSQDVPDTQY
TRBV4-3	TRBJ1-4	TRBD1	ATGQGSFLGQEKLF
TRBV25-1	TRBJ1-2	-	ASSESWIRYGYT
TRBV5-8	TRBJ1-1	-	ASSLRNTEAF
TRBV7-6	TRBJ2-3	TRBD2	ASSLEPPRTSGLRTDTQY
TRBV12-3/TRBV12-4	TRBJ1-6	TRBD1	ASNRQGNNSPLY
TRBV29-1	TRBJ2-7	TRBD2	SVDPGLAGSYEQY
TRBV6-2/TRBV6-3	TRBJ2-7	-	ASSYNRQWPRYEQY
TRBV28	TRBJ1-4	-	ASSYPGPDEKLF
TRBV10-2	TRBJ2-3	-	ASRFANTDTQY
TRBV29-1	TRBJ2-3	-	SVEPLPQTVNTQY
TRBV12-1	TRBJ2-1	-	ASSQYPGLAGGYNEQF
TRBV6-5	TRBJ2-1	-	ASSYSSLSYNEQF
TRBV6-6	TRBJ2-2	-	ASAGRKNTGELF
TRBV2	TRBJ2-1	-	ASSTLEGDGQF
TRBV6-2/TRBV6-3	TRBJ1-5	-	ASRVFGNQPQH
TRBV29-1	TRBJ2-2	TRBD1	SVWDRTGELF
TRBV24-1	TRBJ1-1	-	ATSDLMNTEAF
TRBV5-1	TRBJ2-3	-	ASSLVVTGEEREGRLSEGDTQY
TRBV30	TRBJ2-1	-	AWSVGGASYNEQF
TRBV20-1	TRBJ2-7	-	SATSWPVLEQY
TRBV11-2	TRBJ1-1	-	ASSLVVSEAF
TRBV5-1	TRBJ2-7	-	ASSAAPSSYEQY
TRBV6-5	TRBJ2-3	TRBD2	ASSSGRAFGDTQY
TRBV29-1	TRBJ2-5	-	SAHGDTGAQY
TRBV20-1	TRBJ1-4	-	SANDRLATNEKLF
TRBV12-3/TRBV12-4	TRBJ2-3	-	ASSLVVSNTQY
TRBV29-1	TRBJ1-1	-	SVQGSGEAF
TRBV28	TRBJ1-1	-	ASSLSGNTEAF
TRBV27	TRBJ2-1	-	ASSSRRVTSYNEQF
TRBV29-1	TRBJ2-2	-	SVEDQTGELF
TRBV6-5	TRBJ1-4	-	ASSYSTNEKLF
TRBV4-3	TRBJ2-3	TRBD2	ASSSGDQRERDTQY
TRBV29-1	TRBJ2-3	-	SVDPPSGVNTDTQY
TRBV28	TRBJ2-3	TRBD2	AGKAGVYHTDTQY
TRBV4-3	TRBJ2-1	-	ASSPVSDLYNEQF
TRBV29-1	TRBJ2-3	TRBD2	SGGRVSEFSTDTQY
TRBV6-4	TRBJ2-1	-	ASSFTPNNEQF
TRBV6-5	TRBJ2-7	-	ASSYSRVGYEQY
TRBV12-3/TRBV12-4	TRBJ2-3	TRBD2	ASTAGTSGRASTDTQY
TRBV9	TRBJ2-4	-	ASSATELENIQY
TRBV28	TRBJ2-1	TRBD2	ASRGLAGGLSYNEQF
TRBV6-6	TRBJ2-1	-	ASSRLNNEQF
TRBV30	TRBJ1-1	-	AWKSDTEAF
TRBV11-3	TRBJ2-1	-	ASSTGDEQF
TRBV7-2	TRBJ2-7	TRBD2	ASSLVGGTSGGFGEQY
TRBV24-1	TRBJ1-5	TRBD1	ATEQGVQPQH
TRBV7-2	TRBJ1-5	TRBD1	ASSPDRQGQPQH
TRBV20-1	TRBJ1-1	TRBD1	SAGQGARDTEAF